The clone carrying this T cell receptor (beta chain) was observed once. What it binds is not known. The CDR3 length is 15 residues. The germline CDR1 and CDR2 sequences are ENHRY and SYGVKD. Trimming removed 0 bases from V and 10 bases from J, with 13 bases in between. The data were taken from a study of somatic mutations in cytotoxic T cells in rheumatoid arthritis. Study at large: Patient blood, roughly 32 ml in EDTA, was obtained immediately after diagnosis and prior to the start of any treatment. Study observations and caveats: Over 20% of CD8+ cells belonged to the largest CD8+ clone in about an eighth of the 65 patients.

The protocol was immunoSEQ multiplex PCR, while the TCRdb copy is restricted to in-frame clones and leaves out a portion. Of 13,000 to 15,000 clones listed, around nine tenths were seen once; the top ten hold approximately 18%. V usage is TRBV10-3 and J usage is TRBJ1-6; weak D call: TRBD1 (6 bases). Sequences were obtained from CD4+ T cells sorted from blood. This clonotype was sampled from a man in his 70s with rheumatoid arthritis. The CDR3 coding sequence is TGTGCCATCAGTGAGTCGGGGACATTCCAGTCACCCCTCCACTTT. Encoded protein: CAISESGTFQSPLHF.